These 31 T cell receptor beta chains originate from one sample sequenced in a study of T cell changes during pregnancy in multiple sclerosis. Sequencing was performed with immunoSEQ multiplex PCR; in TCRdb, only in-frame clones are kept and a portion is missing. The data show 35,000 to 50,000 clones, 91% seen once. The sequenced sample was CD4+ T cells from peripheral blood mononuclear cells, obtained after pregnancy. These receptors originate from a female donor in good health, enrolled as a control in a pregnancy study.

The V gene is TRBV10-3, the J gene TRBJ1-5; 7 bases match TRBD1. The CDR3 loop spans 15 amino acids. Germline trimming cut 3 bases from V and 1 base from J; bases unmatched to any gene: 3. CDR1 is ENHRY and CDR2 is SYGVKD in the germline V gene. The CDR3, as DNA: TGTGCCATCAGTGAAGGGGGCGGGAGCAATCAGCCCCAGCATTTT. It specifies CAISEGGGSNQPQHF.

The CDR3 nucleotides are TGTGCCAGCAGCCCACGGACTAGCCGGGATACGCAGTATTTT. Its protein is CASSPRTSRDTQYF. The V and J genes are TRBV9 and TRBJ2-3, with 8 bases identical to TRBD2. This CDR3 spans 14 amino acids. Germline CDR1 is SGDLS and CDR2 is YYNGEE. The junction had 7 bases not matched to a gene; V was cut back by 4 bases and J by 6 bases.

The chain uses TRBV27 and TRBJ2-3, with 7 bases matching TRBD2. The CDR3 length is 14 residues. Germline-derived CDR1 and CDR2 are MNHEY and SMNVEV (reference sequence). With V trimmed by 2 bases and J by 6 bases, 5 bases remained unmatched. In DNA, the CDR3 is TGTGCCAGCAGTTTAGCGGGAGTCGAGGATACGCAGTATTTT. The encoded protein is CASSLAGVEDTQYF.

This clone appeared a single time. V and J are TRBV11-2 and TRBJ1-1; 10 nucleotides line up with TRBD1. V shed 2 bases, J shed 11 bases, and the junction held 8 bases outside the gene matches. Germline-derived CDR1 and CDR2 are SGHAT and FQNNGV. This CDR3 is 14 amino acids long. The CDR3 here is CASSLTGQGGLAFF. The CDR3 DNA reads as TGTGCCAGCAGCTTAACCGGACAGGGGGGGCTCGCTTTCTTT. Full variable domain (outside the CDR3, taken from reference TRBV11-2 and TRBJ1-1): EAGVAQSPRYKIIEKRQSVAFWCNPISGHATLYWYQQILGQGPKLLIQFQNNGVVDDSQLPKDRFSAERLKGVDSTLKIQPAKLEDSAVYLCASSLTGQGGLAFFGQGTRLTVV.

This chain joins TRBV20-1 and TRBJ1-1; D ambiguous. The CDR3 is 11 residues long. Trimming removed 4 bases at V and 11 bases at J, with 14 bases between. CDR1 and CDR2 from the germline V gene are DFQATT and SNEGSKA (reference sequence). The CDR3, as DNA: TGCAGTGCTATCAAAACCTCCAGGGCTTTCTTT. Its translation: CSAIKTSRAFF.

The gene calls are TRBV11-3 and TRBJ2-1; D unresolved. V was shortened by 5 bases and J by 6 bases, with 8 bases between the two germline ends. The CDR3 covers 12 residues. CDR1 is SGHNT, CDR2 YENEEA, per germline. Here the CDR3 reads CASSASSNEQFF. The CDR3 DNA follows: TGTGCCAGCAGCGCGAGTAGCAATGAGCAGTTCTTC.

The chain couples TRBV18 to TRBJ1-5; possible D gene TRBD1, 5 bases. Trimming shortened V by 1 base and J by 7 bases, and 14 bases separated the two germline ends. Germline V gene lookup returns CDR1 KGHSH and CDR2 LQKENI. The CDR3 consists of 15 residues. The CDR3 DNA reads TGTGCCAGCTCACCACTTGCAGGCAGGGAACAGCCCCAGCATTTT. It codes for CASSPLAGREQPQHF.

CDR3: CASTTGETTGELFF. The CDR3 DNA follows: TGTGCCAGTACCACGGGAGAAACCACCGGGGAGCTGTTTTTT. V usage is TRBV19 and J usage is TRBJ2-2; D may be TRBD2 (6 bases). This CDR3 has 14 residues. CDR1 and CDR2 from the germline V gene are LNHDA and SQIVND (reference sequence). The V end lost 7 bases, the J end lost 4 bases, and 13 bases lay between the germline ends.

The V and J genes are TRBV15 and TRBJ2-3; D is possibly TRBD1 (7 bases). Trimming left V 5 bases short and J 3 bases short, with 24 bases between. This CDR3 spans 18 amino acids. Germline-derived CDR1 and CDR2 are LNHNV and YYDKDF (reference sequence). The CDR3 sequence is CATSAPKGGGAGTDTQYF. In DNA form, the CDR3 reads TGTGCCACCAGCGCACCAAAAGGAGGGGGCGCGGGGACAGATACGCAGTATTTT.

The chain recombines TRBV21-1 with TRBJ1-3; the table's D call, TRBD1, was not checked against the DNA. TRBV21-1 is a pseudogene segment. The CDR3 covers 16 residues. The CDR3 here is CASSKALGQGRNTIYF. DNA for the CDR3: TGTGCCAGCAGCAAAGCGCTGGGACAGGGGAGAAACACCATATATTTT.

The gene calls are TRBV4-1 and TRBJ2-7, with 7 bases identical to TRBD1. Looked up from germline, CDR1 is MGHRA and CDR2 is YSYEKL. This CDR3 has 16 amino acids. The ends lost 4 bases at V and 4 bases at J; junction bases unmatched: 13. CDR3 sequence reads: CASSPRERQGRYEQYF. The CDR3 DNA follows: TGCGCCAGCAGCCCTCGGGAAAGACAGGGAAGGTACGAGCAGTACTTC.

The chain has TRBV7-7 and TRBJ2-3; the match to TRBD1 covers 9 bases. Trimming at V came to 5 bases and at J to 2 bases, leaving 11 bases not matched to a gene. The CDR3 totals 17 residues. Germline V lookup: CDR1 SSHAT, CDR2 FNYEAQ (reference sequence). CDR3 DNA sequence: TGTGCCAGCAGCCCGGCCGGGACAGGGAAATTCACAGATACGCAGTATTTT. This sequence encodes CASSPAGTGKFTDTQYF.

This chain connects TRBV28 to TRBJ1-6, with TRBD1 identical over 7 bases. V trimming: 6 bases; J trimming: 5 bases; junction bases outside the gene matches: 4. This CDR3 has 14 amino acids. Germline CDR1 MDHEN, CDR2 SYDVKM. For the CDR3, the DNA is TGTGCCAGCAGCCCGGGACAGAATAATTCACCCCTCCACTTT. Translated, it gives CASSPGQNNSPLHF. Full variable domain (missing parts from reference TRBV28 and TRBJ1-6): DVKVTQSSRYLVKRTGEKVFLECVQDMDHENMFWYRQDPGLGLRLIYFSYDVKMKEKGDIPEGYSVSREKKERFSLILESASTNQTSMYLCASSPGQNNSPLHFGNGTRLTVT.

V and J are TRBV27 and TRBJ1-5, with a tentative D call TRBD1 (5 bases). The CDR3 contains 14 residues. V was clipped by 3 bases and J by 4 bases, with 10 bases between them. From germline, CDR1 is MNHEY and CDR2 SMNVEV (reference sequence). In DNA form, the CDR3 reads TGTGCCAGCAGTTTGATGGGGCCTAATCAGCCCCAGCATTTT. Amino acid sequence: CASSLMGPNQPQHF.

For the CDR3, the DNA is TGTGCCAGCAGCGTAGGGACTAGCGGGAGAGGAGATACGCAGTATTTT. It translates to CASSVGTSGRGDTQYF. The chain employs TRBV9 and TRBJ2-3; TRBD2 aligns across 13 bases. From germline, CDR1 is SGDLS and CDR2 YYNGEE. V shed 0 bases and J 5 bases; nucleotides not matched to a gene: 3. This CDR3 is built from 16 residues.

The chain links TRBV28 to TRBJ1-4; TRBD1 aligns across 9 bases. Trimming removed 2 bases from V and 3 bases from J; junction bases left unmatched: 1. Germline CDR1 reads MDHEN; CDR2 reads SYDVKM. This CDR3 has 15 amino acids. The CDR3 DNA sequence: TGTGCCAGCAGTTTAGGGGACAGGGCTAATGAAAAACTGTTTTTT. The encoded protein is CASSLGDRANEKLFF. Variable domain in full (rest from reference TRBV28 and TRBJ1-4): DVKVTQSSRYLVKRTGEKVFLECVQDMDHENMFWYRQDPGLGLRLIYFSYDVKMKEKGDIPEGYSVSREKKERFSLILESASTNQTSMYLCASSLGDRANEKLFFGSGTQLSVL.

The chain is built from TRBV2 and TRBJ2-4; 12 bases match TRBD2. The CDR3 covers 16 residues. Germline CDR1 is SNHLY and CDR2 is FYNNEI. Trimming at V came to 6 bases and at J to 2 bases, leaving 5 bases not matched to a gene. The CDR3 reads CASRRLAGDPKNIQYF. In nucleotides, the CDR3 is TGTGCCAGCAGGAGACTAGCGGGAGATCCCAAAAACATTCAGTACTTC.

The chain is built from TRBV21-1 and TRBJ1-6. TRBV21-1 is a known pseudogene. CDR3 length equals 14 residues. The CDR3 loop is CARGRTGANSPLHF. CDR3 bases: TGTGCCAGGGGGAGGACGGGCGCAAATTCACCCCTCCACTTT.

The sample holds one count of this clone. This chain links TRBV30 with TRBJ2-1; 12 bases match TRBD2. Trimming cost V 1 base and J 4 bases; bases outside gene matches: 5. The CDR3 has 16 amino acids. In germline, CDR1 is GTSNPN, CDR2 SVGIG (reference sequence). Here the CDR3 DNA reads TGTGCCTGGAGTGCTCTGACTAGCGGGAGTTACAATGAGCAGTTCTTC. Encoded protein: CAWSALTSGSYNEQFF.

The CDR3 spells CASSQDENDRGVYGYTF. CDR3 nucleotide sequence: TGCGCCAGCAGCCAAGACGAAAACGACAGGGGCGTCTATGGCTACACCTTC. The rearrangement joins TRBV4-3 to TRBJ1-2, with 8 nucleotides matching TRBD1. Germline CDR1 LGHNA, CDR2 YSLEER. This CDR3 contains 17 residues. Trimming cost V 0 bases and J 4 bases; bases outside gene matches: 10.

The V gene is TRBV4-1, the J gene TRBJ2-1; 16 bases map to TRBD2. Germline CDR1 and CDR2: MGHRA and YSYEKL. The CDR3 has 15 residues. V was clipped by 4 bases and J by 10 bases; unmatched bases: 4. DNA for the CDR3: TGCGCCAGCAGCCCTCCGGGACTAGCGGGGGGGGAGCAGTTCTTC. Its translation is CASSPPGLAGGEQFF.

This clone was detected only a few times. V and J are TRBV7-9 and TRBJ2-2; D ambiguous. Deletions cut 1 base from V and 6 bases from J, with 9 bases between. The CDR3 has 14 amino acids. CDR1 is SEHNR, CDR2 FQNEAQ, per germline (reference sequence). The CDR3 nucleotides read TGTGCCAGCAGCTTAGTATCGGTAGCCGGGGAGCTGTTTTTT. Translation gives CASSLVSVAGELFF.

The chain uses TRBV6-5 and TRBJ2-7; a possible D gene is TRBD1 (6 bases). This CDR3 is built from 14 residues. Germline CDR1 is MNHEY and CDR2 is SVGAGI. Trimming pared 2 bases from V and 2 bases from J, leaving 10 bases between. The CDR3 sequence: CASSYLDRPYEQYF. CDR3 bases: TGTGCCAGCAGTTACCTGGACAGACCCTACGAGCAGTACTTC.

The chain carries TRBV15 and TRBJ2-2, with TRBD2 matching over 11 bases. Per the germline V gene, CDR1 is LNHNV and CDR2 is YYDKDF (reference sequence). J was trimmed by 1 base and V by 1 base; bases with no gene match: 8. CDR3 size: 19 residues. This CDR3 is CATSRVGLAGGLNTGELFF. CDR3 DNA sequence: TGTGCCACCAGCAGAGTTGGTCTAGCGGGAGGACTGAACACCGGGGAGCTGTTTTTT.

For the CDR3, the DNA is TGCAGCGGGGGACAGTTTCACGAGCAGTACTTC. Protein product: CSGGQFHEQYF. The chain has TRBV29-1 and TRBJ2-7; TRBD1 matches at 7 bases. Unmatched junction bases numbered 5, after V lost 7 bases and J lost 5 bases. The CDR3 consists of 11 residues. Germline V CDR1 and CDR2: SQVTM, ANQGSEA.

The chain links TRBV9 to TRBJ1-2; 7 bases agree with TRBD1. The CDR3 totals 14 residues. Germline V gene sequence: CDR1 SGDLS, CDR2 YYNGEE. V gave up 5 bases and J gave up 8 bases; unmatched junction bases: 12. Here the CDR3 reads CASSLTTGWEGYTF. Here the CDR3 DNA reads TGTGCCAGCAGTTTGACGACAGGGTGGGAGGGCTACACCTTC.

This chain joins TRBV9 and TRBJ2-3; 10 bases are a match to TRBD1. The germline CDR1 and CDR2 sequences are SGDLS and YYNGEE. The CDR3 contains 15 residues. Losses at the gene ends were 2 bases for V and 3 bases for J; bases not matched to a gene: 3. The CDR3 here is CASSVTGQGTDTQYF. The CDR3 bases are TGTGCCAGCAGCGTGACGGGACAGGGGACAGATACGCAGTATTTT.

Of note for this clone: Other DNA sequences in this specimen translate into the identical CDR3. The rearrangement joins TRBV20-1 to TRBJ2-7, with 7 bases matching TRBD1. Germline CDR1 and CDR2: DFQATT and SNEGSKA (reference sequence). Trimming removed 7 bases from V and 2 bases from J; junction bases left unmatched: 2. This CDR3 spans 11 amino acids. CDR3 sequence reads: CSVGQTYEQYF. The CDR3 nucleotides read TGCAGTGTGGGACAGACCTACGAGCAGTACTTC.

V and J are TRBV5-1 and TRBJ1-2, with D perhaps TRBD1 (5 bases). CDR3 length: 13 amino acids. The V gene's germline CDR1 is SGHRS and CDR2 YFSETQ. Trimming shortened V by 0 bases and J by 3 bases, and 6 bases separated the two germline ends. CDR3 sequence (DNA): TGCGCCAGCAGCTTGGGGGGGGACTATGGCTACACCTTC. Translating it yields CASSLGGDYGYTF.

This clone showed up just a few times. The chain employs TRBV7-8 and TRBJ2-5; the D gene is possibly TRBD2 (6 bases). V was pared by 1 base and J by 1 base, with 13 bases between. CDR3 size: 16 residues. Germline CDR1 SGHVS, CDR2 FQNEAQ. For the CDR3, the DNA is TGTGCCAGCAGCTTAGACGGGGGTAGGAGCCAAGAGACCCAGTACTTC. Its protein is CASSLDGGRSQETQYF.

The rearrangement uses TRBV6-1 and TRBJ1-1; D is possibly TRBD1 (5 bases). V was pared by 7 bases and J by 5 bases, with 14 bases between. There are 13 residues in the CDR3. Germline CDR1 MNHNS, CDR2 SASEGT. CDR3 nucleotide sequence: TGTGCCAGCATTCGGACCCGGGGGACTGAAGCTTTCTTT. Translated, it gives CASIRTRGTEAFF.